The 28 T cell receptor beta chains reported below all come from one sample, sequenced in a study of T-cell memory formation after mild COVID-19. From the 5' RACE reads, TCRdb called clonotypes with MiXCR, one entry per CDR3 protein. The data contain roughly 450,000 distinct CDR3 sequences, about 20% of them singletons. The source material was PBMCs or a T cell subset sorted from them (not recorded which). These receptors were collected from an adult woman who had mild COVID-19 (a few samples of this study predate the infection). Cell type and time point are not known.

V and J are TRBV6-6 and TRBJ2-5; no reliable D call. Trimming took 2 bases from V and 5 from J, leaving 3 bases between them. This CDR3 spans 11 amino acids. Germline V gene sequence: CDR1 MNHNY, CDR2 SVGAGI (reference sequence). The CDR3 coding sequence is TGTGCCAGCAGTTACGCTGAGACCCAGTACTTC. It specifies CASSYAETQYF.

The chain recombines TRBV6-6 with TRBJ2-5; maybe TRBD1 (5 bases). Trimming removed 5 bases from V and 2 bases from J, with 12 bases in between. The CDR3 is made up of 14 amino acids. Germline V CDR1 and CDR2: MNHNY, SVGAGI (reference sequence). The CDR3 DNA follows: TGTGCCAGCAGTAACGACAGATCTCAAGAGACCCAGTACTTC. It specifies CASSNDRSQETQYF.

The chain recombines TRBV20-1 with TRBJ1-3, with D tentatively TRBD1 (5 bases). This CDR3 spans 14 amino acids. The germline gives CDR1 DFQATT, CDR2 SNEGSKA (reference sequence). Trimming pared 6 bases from V and 0 bases from J, leaving 12 bases between. The CDR3 bases are TGCAGTGCAATGACAGCCTACTCTGGAAACACCATATATTTT. Translation: CSAMTAYSGNTIYF.

This clonotype was detected only a few times. The chain has TRBV7-9 and TRBJ2-7; TRBD2 is a possible D gene (6 bases). CDR1 is SEHNR, CDR2 FQNEAQ, per germline (reference sequence). Trimming took 5 bases from V and 6 from J, leaving 14 bases between them. The CDR3 is made up of 13 amino acids. In DNA form, the CDR3 reads TGTGCCAGCAGCGTCGGGACTGTCGGCGAGCAGTACTTC. Translated, it gives CASSVGTVGEQYF.

This clonotype was picked up a small number of times. The J gene is TRBJ2-2, the V gene TRBV7-3, with D perhaps TRBD1 (6 bases). The CDR3 contains 18 residues. V shed 1 base and J shed 3 bases, with 18 bases lying between them. Germline V lookup: CDR1 SGHTA, CDR2 FQGTGA. The CDR3 nucleotides are TGTGCCAGCAGCTTAAGAGTGCGTCAGGGGCTTGACACCGGGGAGCTGTTTTTT. Translating it yields CASSLRVRQGLDTGELFF.

This clonotype was recorded many times. The chain carries TRBV7-9 and TRBJ2-5; 9 positions match TRBD1. Per the germline V gene, CDR1 is SEHNR and CDR2 is FQNEAQ (reference sequence). The CDR3 has 15 residues. After removal of 5 bases from V and 6 bases from J, the junction contained 10 bases not matched to a gene. The CDR3 region is CASSNPGQGIKTQYF. The CDR3 DNA sequence: TGTGCCAGCAGCAACCCGGGACAGGGTATAAAGACCCAGTACTTC. Drawing the rest from reference TRBV7-9 and TRBJ2-5, the complete variable domain is DTGVSQNPRHKITKRGQNVTFRCDPISEHNRLYWYRQTLGQGPEFLTYFQNEAQLEKSRLLSDRFSAERPKGSFSTLEIQRTEQGDSAMYLCASSNPGQGIKTQYFGPGTRLLVL.

V is TRBV20-1 and J is TRBJ2-1; 8 bases agree with TRBD2. The CDR3 extends over 14 amino acids. The junction had 5 bases not matched to a gene; V was cut back by 1 base and J by 6 bases. CDR1 and CDR2 (germline): DFQATT, SNEGSKA (reference sequence). The chain's CDR3 is CSARVPAGANEQFF. The CDR3 DNA is TGCAGTGCTAGAGTTCCAGCGGGAGCCAATGAGCAGTTCTTC.

CDR3 in amino acids: CASNSRANEKLFF. CDR3 coding DNA: TGTGCCAGCAACTCGAGGGCGAATGAAAAACTGTTTTTT. The V gene is TRBV12-3 or TRBV12-4, the J gene TRBJ1-4, with D uncertain. V was cut by 7 bases and J by 5 bases, with 11 bases left in between. This CDR3 has 13 amino acids.

Only a few counts were recorded for this clonotype. The J gene is TRBJ1-1, the V gene TRBV18; D is perhaps TRBD1 (6 bases). The CDR3 loop spans 16 amino acids. The germline V and J ends were trimmed by 6 bases and 4 bases, with 21 bases remaining between them. Per the germline V gene, CDR1 is KGHSH and CDR2 is LQKENI. The CDR3 sequence: CASSRQTGLVPTEAFF. As DNA, the CDR3 is TGTGCCAGCTCCCGGCAGACAGGCTTAGTACCCACTGAAGCTTTCTTT.

The CDR3 is CASSRGRDRGIHEQFF. CDR3 nucleotide sequence: TGTGCCAGCAGCCGCGGTCGGGACAGGGGGATTCATGAGCAGTTCTTC. The chain carries TRBV7-2 and TRBJ2-1; 11 nucleotides align to TRBD1. With 5 bases clipped from V and 8 bases from J, the junction kept 11 bases outside the gene matches. The CDR3 loop spans 16 amino acids. The germline V gene encodes CDR1 SGHTA and CDR2 FQGNSA.

This clonotype was picked up a small number of times. The rearrangement joins TRBV20-1 to TRBJ2-1; D unclear. V lost 0 bases and J lost 5, with 11 bases in between. This CDR3 contains 14 residues. In germline, CDR1 is DFQATT, CDR2 SNEGSKA (reference sequence). The CDR3 nucleotides read TGCAGTGCTAGAGACCTCGCAGCGAACAATGAGCAGTTCTTC. Protein product: CSARDLAANNEQFF.

This clonotype was detected only a few times. The chain has TRBV9 and TRBJ2-3; 8 nucleotides agree with TRBD2. The CDR3 runs to 17 residues. The trim removed 0 bases at V and 4 bases at J, leaving 10 bases unmatched. Looked up from germline, CDR1 is SGDLS and CDR2 is YYNGEE. The CDR3 reads CASSVASSGTLADTQYF. CDR3 nucleotides: TGTGCCAGCAGCGTAGCAAGTAGCGGGACGTTGGCAGATACGCAGTATTTT.

The chain links TRBV4-1 to TRBJ1-2; 7 bases line up with TRBD1. The CDR3 loop spans 15 amino acids. Germline assignment: CDR1 MGHRA and CDR2 YSYEKL. V lost 3 bases to trimming and J lost 3 bases; unmatched junction nucleotides: 7. The CDR3 DNA reads TGCGCCAGCAGCCACTTCCCTGGACAGGACTATGGCTACACCTTC. Translation gives CASSHFPGQDYGYTF.

This clonotype was observed many times. V gene TRBV20-1 combines with J gene TRBJ2-2; possible D gene TRBD1, 7 bases. Per germline, CDR1 DFQATT and CDR2 SNEGSKA (reference sequence). CDR3 length: 14 amino acids. V was trimmed by 6 bases and J by 4 bases, leaving 15 bases between them. The CDR3 protein is CSAQGGFGTGELFF. CDR3 DNA sequence: TGCAGTGCGCAGGGGGGTTTTGGCACCGGGGAGCTGTTTTTT.

This sequence joins TRBV20-1 and TRBJ2-2; D may be TRBD1 (6 bases). CDR3 length: 14 residues. Germline CDR1 reads DFQATT; CDR2 reads SNEGSKA (reference sequence). Trimming pared 4 bases from V and 2 bases from J, leaving 11 bases between. CDR3 in DNA: TGCAGTGCTAACGAGGACAGCAACACCGGGGAGCTGTTTTTT. It codes for CSANEDSNTGELFF.

This chain joins TRBV30 and TRBJ2-6; no firm D call. Deletions cut 4 bases from V and 0 bases from J, with 16 bases between. The CDR3 contains 17 residues. The germline V gene encodes CDR1 GTSNPN and CDR2 SVGIG (reference sequence). This CDR3 is CAWTPRRISSGANVLTF. CDR3 in DNA: TGTGCCTGGACCCCGCGCAGGATCTCCTCTGGGGCCAACGTCCTGACTTTC.

The chain carries TRBV24-1 and TRBJ2-5; D call uncertain. The germline CDR1 and CDR2 sequences are KGHDR and SFDVKD. This CDR3 has 15 amino acids. V gave up 1 base and J gave up 1 base, with 9 bases separating them. This chain's CDR3 is CATSDLKAAQETQYF. CDR3 bases: TGTGCCACCAGTGATTTAAAGGCTGCCCAAGAGACCCAGTACTTC.

The chain joins TRBV12-3 or TRBV12-4 to TRBJ1-2, with 8 bases lining up with TRBD1. This CDR3 contains 19 residues. The junction had 23 bases not matched to a gene; V was cut back by 5 bases and J by 6 bases. The CDR3 DNA reads TGTGCCAGCAGTGGGGGGACAGGCCTCACTACAGCCCTCACCGATGGCTACACCTTC. Translating it yields CASSGGTGLTTALTDGYTF.

This clonotype was detected only a few times. The chain recombines TRBV7-9 with TRBJ2-5, with TRBD2 matching 8 bases. This CDR3 comprises 13 residues. Germline V lookup: CDR1 SEHNR, CDR2 FQNEAQ (reference sequence). Losses at the gene ends were 10 bases for V and 0 bases for J; bases not matched to a gene: 4. DNA for the CDR3: TGTGCCACCCAACTAGCGGACCAAGAGACCCAGTACTTC. Amino acid sequence: CATQLADQETQYF.

This clonotype has only a few counts. The rearrangement links TRBV4-1 to TRBJ1-4; weak D call: TRBD1 (6 bases). Germline V gene lookup returns CDR1 MGHRA and CDR2 YSYEKL. The CDR3 sequence is 18 residues long. Trimming removed 5 bases from V and 5 bases from J, with 24 bases in between. DNA of the CDR3: TGCGCCAGCAGCAGCCCTGTGACAGGCCGCCCACCAAATGAAAAACTGTTTTTT. Protein sequence: CASSSPVTGRPPNEKLFF.

This clonotype occurred many times. The genes are TRBV5-1 and TRBJ2-3; no clear D. Trimming removed 4 bases at V and 2 bases at J, with 11 bases between. The CDR3 is made up of 14 amino acids. In germline, CDR1 is SGHRS, CDR2 YFSETQ. CDR3 coding DNA: TGCGCCAGCAGCCCATCGTCAAACACAGATACGCAGTATTTT. Translation gives CASSPSSNTDTQYF.

The DNA of the CDR3 is TGTGCCAGCAGCTTATCCCTGGACACCGGGGAGCTGTTTTTT. This sequence encodes CASSLSLDTGELFF. This sequence joins TRBV13 and TRBJ2-2; D not certain. V was shortened by 2 bases and J by 3 bases, with 7 bases between the two germline ends. Per germline, CDR1 PRHDT and CDR2 FYEKMQ (reference sequence). This CDR3 spans 14 amino acids.

This clonotype was picked up many times. CDR3 sequence (DNA): TGTGCCACCAGTGACTCTAACAGGGCCCCTGGCACAGATACGCAGTATTTT. This gives the protein CATSDSNRAPGTDTQYF. The chain employs TRBV24-1 and TRBJ2-3, with D possibly TRBD1 on 6 matching bases. This CDR3 spans 17 amino acids. With 4 bases removed from V and 1 base from J, the gap between germline ends came to 17 bases. Germline loops: CDR1 KGHDR, CDR2 SFDVKD.

CDR3 in DNA: TGCAGCGTTTCTCGGGGATTCGATGAGCAGTTCTTC. This codes for CSVSRGFDEQFF. The chain couples TRBV29-1 to TRBJ2-1; maybe TRBD2 (5 bases). Germline-derived CDR1 and CDR2 are SQVTM and ANQGSEA. CDR3 length equals 12 residues. Trimming stripped 5 bases from V and 8 bases from J, with 13 bases between.

This clonotype was seen a handful of times. The rearrangement joins TRBV9 to TRBJ2-3; D is uncertain. V shed 0 bases and J shed 2 bases, with 13 bases lying between them. CDR3 length equals 16 residues. Germline V gives CDR1 SGDLS, CDR2 YYNGEE. CDR3 coding DNA: TGTGCCAGCAGCGTAGGGGCAGGCCAAAACACAGATACGCAGTATTTT. Amino acids: CASSVGAGQNTDTQYF. The variable domain in full, completed from reference TRBV9 and TRBJ2-3, reads DSGVTQTPKHLITATGQRVTLRCSPRSGDLSVYWYQQSLDQGLQFLIQYYNGEERAKGNILERFSAQQFPDLHSELNLSSLELGDSALYFCASSVGAGQNTDTQYFGPGTRLTVL.

In this sample, this clonotype turned up a few times. The chain couples TRBV18 to TRBJ2-1, with 12 positions matching TRBD1. CDR3 length equals 15 residues. Looked up from germline, CDR1 is KGHSH and CDR2 is LQKENI. Germline trimming cut 3 bases from V and 6 bases from J; bases unmatched to any gene: 3. CDR3 DNA sequence: TGTGCCAGCTCACCGGGACAGGGGGCAGGCAATGAGCAGTTCTTC. Protein sequence: CASSPGQGAGNEQFF.

This clonotype was seen more than once but under ten times. This chain uses TRBV9 with TRBJ2-2, with a weak D call TRBD1 (5 bases). The V gene's germline CDR1 is SGDLS and CDR2 YYNGEE. Trimming removed 5 bases at V and 6 bases at J, with 14 bases between. The CDR3 runs 14 residues. The CDR3 region has the DNA TGTGCCAGCAGAGCTCTCCAGGGCTCCGGGGAGCTGTTTTTT. This translates into CASRALQGSGELFF.

This clonotype was recorded many times. The CDR3 here is CASSLFPSAGLNTGELFF. The DNA of the CDR3 is TGTGCCAGCAGCTTATTTCCCTCCGCGGGGCTAAACACCGGGGAGCTGTTTTTT. The V and J genes are TRBV11-2 and TRBJ2-2; TRBD2 might be the D (6 bases). Per the germline V gene, CDR1 is SGHAT and CDR2 is FQNNGV. The CDR3 is 18 amino acids. Deletions cut 2 bases from V and 2 bases from J, with 18 bases between.